The present T cell receptor beta chain was sequenced within a study of siplizumab effects on memory and regulatory T cells. Study results and limitations: Apparently key alloresponse contributors, naive T cells also seemed more diverse than memory cells. Unstimulated subset assignment was obtained for only a minor fraction of alloreactive clones.

This CDR3 is built from 17 residues. V lost 2 bases, J lost 2 bases, and 9 bases stayed unmatched. Germline CDR1 reads SGHAT; CDR2 reads FQNNGV. As concerns this clone: Its antigen is not identified.

The repertoire was sequenced with immunoSEQ multiplex PCR; TCRdb's copy has only in-frame clones and lacks some. The sample includes 120,000 or so clones, roughly 92% of them seen just once. This chain links TRBV11-2 with TRBJ2-1; 7 nucleotides align to TRBD2. This TCR derives from a human donor in good health. Sequencing was performed on CD4+ T cells sorted from blood. CDR3 protein: CASSLTSGKWAYNEQFF. Here the CDR3 DNA reads TGTGCCAGCAGCTTAACAAGCGGGAAGTGGGCCTACAATGAGCAGTTCTTC.